This T cell receptor (beta chain) was identified during a study of T cells after posttransplantation cyclophosphamide. Study results and limitations: Later post-transplant blood repertoires were often dominated by donor CD8+ memory clones. TRB overlap between skin or GI tissue T cells and blood was limited. Recipient CMV seropositivity and CMV reactivation strongly tracked TRB clonality.

The V end lost 4 bases, the J end lost 0 bases, and 13 bases lay between the germline ends. The CDR3 has 16 amino acids. Germline V gene sequence: CDR1 MNHNS, CDR2 SASEGT. This clone was counted once. As yet, its antigen is unknown. Libraries were prepared by immunoSEQ multiplex PCR; TCRdb keeps only in-frame clonotypes and omits some of them. The data show roughly 17,000 clones, around four fifths seen once. V is TRBV6-1 and J is TRBJ1-5; D is perhaps TRBD1 (6 bases). The TCR originated in a man aged 30-40 years in good health and a related stem cell transplant donor. Sequenced input: memory CD4+ T cells sorted from blood. The CDR3 protein is CASSARRGDSNQPQHF. The CDR3 region has the DNA TGTGCCAGCAGTGCACGCAGGGGTGATAGCAATCAGCCCCAGCATTTT.